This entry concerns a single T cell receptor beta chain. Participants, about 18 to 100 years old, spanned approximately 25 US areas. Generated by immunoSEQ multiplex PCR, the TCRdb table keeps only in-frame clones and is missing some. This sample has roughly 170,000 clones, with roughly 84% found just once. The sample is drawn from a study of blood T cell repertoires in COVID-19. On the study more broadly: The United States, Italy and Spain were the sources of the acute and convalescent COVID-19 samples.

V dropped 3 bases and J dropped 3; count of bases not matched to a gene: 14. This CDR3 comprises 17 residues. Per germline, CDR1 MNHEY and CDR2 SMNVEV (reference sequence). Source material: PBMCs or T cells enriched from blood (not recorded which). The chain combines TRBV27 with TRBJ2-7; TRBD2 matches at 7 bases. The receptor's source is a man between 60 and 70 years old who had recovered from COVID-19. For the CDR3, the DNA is TGTGCCAGCAGTTTCTTATTCGAGAGCGGGACCTACTACGAGCAGTACTTC. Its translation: CASSFLFESGTYYEQYF.